These 16 T cell receptor beta chains were all obtained from the same sample, sequenced in a study of shared clonotypes between healthy human individuals. This table comes from immunoSEQ multiplex PCR, and its TCRdb copy is limited to in-frame clones, with some not included. The sample includes around 700,000 clones, about two thirds seen only once; the top ten take 1.8%. The sequencing sample was made of memory CD4+ T cells sorted from blood. Noted subset: CD45RA-negative fraction. These receptors came from a woman in her thirties in good health.

This chain uses TRBV6-1 with TRBJ1-5; weak D call: TRBD1 (6 bases). Trimming removed 6 bases from V and 1 base from J, with 13 bases in between. CDR1 and CDR2 (germline): MNHNS, SASEGT. The CDR3 spans 15 residues. The CDR3 nucleotides are TGTGCCAGCAGCGAACAGGGACTAAGCAATCAGCCCCAGCATTTT. Encoded protein: CASSEQGLSNQPQHF.

This sequence joins TRBV2 and TRBJ1-1; 9 bases fit TRBD1. The CDR3 length is 13 residues. Losses at the gene ends were 5 bases for V and 7 bases for J; bases not matched to a gene: 5. Germline V gene sequence: CDR1 SNHLY, CDR2 FYNNEI. CDR3 in amino acids: CASSSTGGDEAFF. The CDR3 DNA reads TGTGCCAGCAGTTCTACAGGGGGCGATGAAGCTTTCTTT.

The rearrangement uses TRBV7-6 and TRBJ2-5, with 9 bases identical to TRBD1. This CDR3 is 14 amino acids long. The germline gives CDR1 SGHVS, CDR2 FNYEAQ. V was clipped by 3 bases and J by 5 bases; unmatched bases: 4. This CDR3 reads CASSLGTGPETQYF. The DNA for the CDR3 is TGTGCCAGCAGCTTGGGGACAGGGCCGGAGACCCAGTACTTC.

This chain uses TRBV25-1 with TRBJ2-3, with D perhaps TRBD2 (5 bases). This CDR3 spans 16 amino acids. V lost 4 bases and J lost 6, with 20 bases in between. Germline V lookup: CDR1 MGHDK, CDR2 SYGVNS. The DNA for the CDR3 is TGTGCCAGCAGTGCGGCGGAGGATCCGTCCGGGGATACGCAGTATTTT. Its translation is CASSAAEDPSGDTQYF.

The CDR3 coding sequence is TGTGCCAGCAGCTTAGCGATAACAGGGATTCAAGAGACCCAGTACTTC. It is translated as CASSLAITGIQETQYF. The V gene is TRBV5-6, the J gene TRBJ2-5, with D possibly TRBD1 on 6 matching bases. Trimming stripped 2 bases from V and 2 bases from J, with 16 bases between. Germline CDR1 and CDR2: SGHDT and YYEEEE. The CDR3 totals 16 residues.

J is TRBJ1-1 and V is TRBV19, with D perhaps matching TRBD1 (6 bases). Germline assignment: CDR1 LNHDA and CDR2 SQIVND (reference sequence). The CDR3 contains 11 residues. Trimming cost V 4 bases and J 11 bases, with 11 bases left between them. The CDR3 region has the DNA TGTGCCAGTAGTACCCGGGACAAGGCTTTCTTT. It encodes CASSTRDKAFF.

The chain links TRBV7-2 to TRBJ2-7; 8 nucleotides match TRBD1. This CDR3 spans 13 amino acids. V gave up 8 bases and J gave up 3 bases; unmatched junction bases: 6. Germline values: CDR1 SGHTA, CDR2 FQGNSA. The CDR3 region has the DNA TGTGCCAGCTGGACAGGGCCCGGCTACGAGCAGTACTTC. Translated: CASWTGPGYEQYF.

CDR3 sequence: CASSRKLQAKAFF. The CDR3 DNA sequence: TGTGCCAGCAGCCGAAAACTACAGGCTAAAGCTTTCTTT. V and J are TRBV6-5 and TRBJ1-1; D perhaps matches TRBD1 (5 bases). This CDR3 spans 13 amino acids. Germline values: CDR1 MNHEY, CDR2 SVGAGI. Between the trimmed V and J ends, which lost 6 bases and 9 bases, there was a span of 17 bases.

CDR3 loop: CASTSGGEAFF. The CDR3 DNA follows: TGTGCCAGCACCTCCGGGGGTGAAGCTTTCTTT. The J gene is TRBJ1-1, the V gene TRBV28, with a possible D match to TRBD1 (5 bases). The CDR3 totals 11 residues. Looked up from germline, CDR1 is MDHEN and CDR2 is SYDVKM. The V end lost 7 bases, the J end lost 7 bases, and 10 bases lay between the germline ends.

The rearrangement links TRBV4-1 to TRBJ2-3, with 9 bases that match TRBD2. The J segment lost 5 bases and the V segment lost 2 bases, leaving 5 bases of the junction unmatched. The CDR3 length is 15 residues. Germline CDR1 MGHRA, CDR2 YSYEKL. CDR3 nucleotides: TGCGCCAGCAGCCAAATAGCGGGAGTCAGAGATACGCAGTATTTT. This gives the protein CASSQIAGVRDTQYF.

This clone was counted a few times. The rearrangement joins TRBV10-3 to TRBJ2-7, with TRBD2 matching 9 bases. The ends lost 4 bases at V and 4 bases at J; junction bases unmatched: 8. Germline loops: CDR1 ENHRY, CDR2 SYGVKD. This CDR3 has 15 amino acids. The CDR3 protein is CAISGEAGGLYEQYF. The CDR3 DNA is TGTGCCATCAGTGGAGAAGCGGGGGGACTTTACGAGCAGTACTTC.

The J gene is TRBJ2-1, the V gene TRBV28; tentatively, D is TRBD1 (6 bases). The CDR3 is 15 amino acids. CDR1 MDHEN and CDR2 SYDVKM come from the germline V gene. Trimming shortened V by 5 bases and J by 2 bases, and 13 bases separated the two germline ends. The CDR3 loop reads CASSPTKGAYNEQFF. DNA for the CDR3: TGTGCCAGCAGTCCTACGAAGGGGGCCTACAATGAGCAGTTCTTC.

The chain is built from TRBV7-3 and TRBJ1-2, with TRBD1 matching over 11 bases. The CDR3 runs 13 residues. J was trimmed by 7 bases and V by 5 bases; bases with no gene match: 3. Germline V gene data show CDR1 as SGHTA and CDR2 as FQGTGA. CDR3 sequence reads: CASSPGQGAGYTF. DNA for the CDR3: TGTGCCAGCAGCCCAGGACAGGGGGCTGGCTACACCTTC.

The CDR3: CASSVERGDSYEQYF. The CDR3 DNA is TGTGCCAGCAGTGTGGAGCGGGGCGACTCCTACGAGCAGTACTTC. The rearrangement joins TRBV6-1 to TRBJ2-7; TRBD2 agrees at 7 bases. Per germline, CDR1 MNHNS and CDR2 SASEGT. The J segment lost 0 bases and the V segment lost 4 bases, leaving 6 bases of the junction unmatched. The CDR3 totals 15 residues.

This rearrangement joins TRBV5-4 to TRBJ2-2; the match to TRBD2 covers 7 bases. Germline CDR1 SGHNT, CDR2 YYREEE (reference sequence). The CDR3 has 16 amino acids. With 4 bases clipped from V and 4 bases from J, the junction kept 10 bases outside the gene matches. CDR3 sequence: CASSTHSGIGTGELFF. In DNA, the CDR3 is TGTGCCAGCAGCACCCACAGCGGGATTGGCACCGGGGAGCTGTTTTTT.

The rearrangement links TRBV27 to TRBJ2-2, with no clear D. V was cut by 4 bases and J by 3 bases, with 9 bases left in between. CDR3 length: 14 residues. Germline CDR1 is MNHEY and CDR2 is SMNVEV (reference sequence). The CDR3: CASSSQQYTGELFF. The CDR3 DNA follows: TGTGCCAGCAGTTCTCAACAGTACACCGGGGAGCTGTTTTTT.